The 23 T cell receptor beta chains reported below all come from one sample, sequenced in a study of blood T cell repertoires in COVID-19. TCRdb's table, derived via immunoSEQ multiplex PCR, lists solely in-frame clones and lacks some. The sample consists of about 68,000 clones, approximately 79% of them appearing once. What was sequenced was peripheral blood. These receptors were collected from a woman aged 50 to 65 with acute or convalescent COVID-19.

The chain employs TRBV5-1 and TRBJ1-2; 11 positions match TRBD1. The ends lost 10 bases at V and 4 bases at J; junction bases unmatched: 15. The length of the CDR3 is 16 residues. The V gene's germline CDR1 is SGHRS and CDR2 YFSETQ. The CDR3 DNA reads as TGCGCCCCCAGACGCGACTCCGGGACAGGGGGCTATGGCTACACCTTC. Its protein is CAPRRDSGTGGYGYTF. Drawing the rest from reference TRBV5-1 and TRBJ1-2, the complete variable domain is KAGVTQTPRYLIKTRGQQVTLSCSPISGHRSVSWYQQTPGQGLQFLFEYFSETQRNKGNFPGRFSGRQFSNSRSEMNVSTLELGDSALYLCAPRRDSGTGGYGYTFGSGTRLTVV.

V is TRBV27 and J is TRBJ2-7; 7 nucleotides agree with TRBD1. Trimming removed 6 bases from V and 2 bases from J; junction bases left unmatched: 7. The CDR3 spans 14 residues. CDR1 and CDR2 from the germline V gene are MNHEY and SMNVEV (reference sequence). CDR3 region: CASSPAGGPYEQYF. The CDR3 DNA reads TGTGCCAGCAGCCCGGCAGGGGGACCCTACGAGCAGTACTTC.

The chain combines TRBV9 with TRBJ2-7; TRBD2 agrees at 14 bases. The CDR3 is made up of 14 amino acids. Germline V lookup: CDR1 SGDLS, CDR2 YYNGEE. Trimming cost V 4 bases and J 6 bases; bases outside gene matches: 3. CDR3 DNA sequence: TGTGCCAGCAGCAAAGGACTAGCGGGAGGCGAGCAGTACTTC. Translated: CASSKGLAGGEQYF.

V gene TRBV19 combines with J gene TRBJ2-3; 8 bases match TRBD2. This CDR3 region has 14 residues. The V segment lost 1 base and the J segment 4 bases; nucleotides outside the gene matches: 1. Germline V lookup: CDR1 LNHDA, CDR2 SQIVND (reference sequence). CDR3 sequence: CASSIAGGADTQYF. As DNA, the CDR3 is TGTGCCAGTAGTATAGCGGGGGGGGCAGATACGCAGTATTTT.

J is TRBJ2-4 and V is TRBV4-1; 9 bases align to TRBD1. V lost 0 bases to trimming and J lost 7 bases; unmatched junction nucleotides: 7. Per the germline V gene, CDR1 is MGHRA and CDR2 is YSYEKL. The CDR3 extends over 16 amino acids. In DNA form, the CDR3 reads TGCGCCAGCAGCCAAGATTGGGAGACAGGGGGTAACATTCAGTACTTC. Amino acids: CASSQDWETGGNIQYF.

This CDR3 reads CASSSTGGGSPLHF. As DNA, the CDR3 is TGTGCCAGCAGCTCGACAGGGGGCGGTTCACCCCTCCACTTT. The chain is built from TRBV7-3 and TRBJ1-6; 10 bases match TRBD1. Germline trimming cut 4 bases from V and 9 bases from J; bases unmatched to any gene: 3. The CDR3 spans 14 residues. Per germline, CDR1 SGHTA and CDR2 FQGTGA.

The chain recombines TRBV7-9 with TRBJ2-7, with TRBD2 matching 9 bases. CDR3 length equals 14 residues. With 5 bases clipped from V and 1 base from J, the junction kept 3 bases outside the gene matches. Germline-derived CDR1 and CDR2 are SEHNR and FQNEAQ (reference sequence). CDR3 DNA sequence: TGTGCCAGCAGCATGCGGGGGGGATCCTACGAGCAGTACTTC. Amino acid sequence: CASSMRGGSYEQYF.

The V gene is TRBV11-2, the J gene TRBJ1-1; D unresolved. There are 15 residues in the CDR3. V lost 1 base and J 1 base, leaving 10 bases between the germline ends. CDR1 and CDR2 from the germline V gene are SGHAT and FQNNGV. CDR3 coding DNA: TGTGCCAGCAGCTTAGTGGGGAGCGCGAACACTGAAGCTTTCTTT. This codes for CASSLVGSANTEAFF.

The V gene is TRBV5-1, the J gene TRBJ2-1; 7 bases match TRBD1. Germline CDR1 reads SGHRS; CDR2 reads YFSETQ. Trimming removed 0 bases from V and 4 bases from J; junction bases left unmatched: 1. CDR3 length: 14 amino acids. CDR3 nucleotide sequence: TGCGCCAGCAGCTTGGAGGGACAGTACAATGAGCAGTTCTTC. This translates into CASSLEGQYNEQFF.

The chain carries TRBV24-1 and TRBJ2-3; weak D call: TRBD1 (6 bases). The V and J ends lost 4 bases and 0 bases respectively, with 7 bases between them. Germline CDR1 KGHDR, CDR2 SFDVKD. The CDR3 consists of 14 residues. CDR3 sequence reads: CATSERGSTDTQYF. The CDR3 DNA reads as TGTGCCACCAGTGAAAGGGGGAGCACAGATACGCAGTATTTT.

This chain joins TRBV5-1 and TRBJ2-3, with 8 bases matching TRBD1. J was trimmed by 3 bases and V by 4 bases; bases with no gene match: 4. The CDR3 totals 14 residues. Per germline, CDR1 SGHRS and CDR2 YFSETQ. The CDR3 region is CASSGGQATDTQYF. The CDR3 region has the DNA TGCGCCAGCAGCGGGGGACAGGCGACAGATACGCAGTATTTT.

This chain links TRBV5-6 with TRBJ1-1, with TRBD1 matching over 10 bases. The CDR3 is 15 residues long. V lost 0 bases to trimming and J lost 2 bases; unmatched junction nucleotides: 1. The germline gives CDR1 SGHDT, CDR2 YYEEEE. CDR3 DNA: TGTGCCAGCAGCTTGGGGGACAGGGGTAACACTGAAGCTTTCTTT. It is translated as CASSLGDRGNTEAFF.

The chain uses TRBV6-4 and TRBJ2-3; possible D gene TRBD1, 5 bases. V was trimmed by 4 bases and J by 0 bases, leaving 11 bases between them. CDR1 and CDR2 (germline): MRHNA, SNTAGT. The CDR3 loop spans 15 amino acids. CDR3 DNA sequence: TGTGCCAGCAGTGCCCAGGGCCTTAGCACAGATACGCAGTATTTT. This sequence encodes CASSAQGLSTDTQYF.

V is TRBV5-5 and J is TRBJ1-6; D not certain. CDR1 is SGHKS and CDR2 is YYEKEE in the germline V gene (reference sequence). V was trimmed by 4 bases and J by 1 base, leaving 12 bases between them. The CDR3 consists of 16 residues. CDR3 region: CASSLAAGSYNSPLHF. The CDR3 nucleotides read TGTGCCAGCAGCCTAGCCGCTGGGTCCTATAATTCACCCCTCCACTTT.

V and J are TRBV12-3 or TRBV12-4 and TRBJ2-5, with D perhaps matching TRBD2 (6 bases). This CDR3 contains 12 residues. V was trimmed by 6 bases and J by 5 bases, leaving 10 bases between them. The CDR3 region has the DNA TGTGCCAGCAGACCAAGCGGGGAGACCCAGTACTTC. Its protein is CASRPSGETQYF.

The table lists this clone with a few counts. V and J are TRBV5-4 and TRBJ1-2, with a possible D match to TRBD1 (5 bases). This CDR3 contains 15 residues. V was clipped by 1 base and J by 3 bases, with 13 bases between them. The germline V gene has CDR1 SGHNT and CDR2 YYREEE (reference sequence). CDR3 sequence: CASSLIGGTDYGYTF. For the CDR3, the DNA is TGTGCCAGCAGCTTGATTGGGGGGACCGACTATGGCTACACCTTC.

The chain carries TRBV19 and TRBJ2-3; D remains unclear. There are 15 residues in the CDR3. Trimming cost V 3 bases and J 2 bases, with 12 bases left between them. Germline V gives CDR1 LNHDA, CDR2 SQIVND (reference sequence). The DNA for the CDR3 is TGTGCCAGTAGTATCGAGAACAGCCACACAGATACGCAGTATTTT. It encodes CASSIENSHTDTQYF.

The V call is TRBV12-3 or TRBV12-4, the J call TRBJ1-1; a possible D gene is TRBD1 (5 bases). The CDR3 is made up of 13 amino acids. V lost 7 bases to trimming and J lost 6 bases, with 15 bases between them. CDR3: CASNLPGLPEAFF. The CDR3 DNA reads TGTGCCAGCAACCTACCAGGGTTACCTGAAGCTTTCTTT.

This chain connects TRBV7-9 to TRBJ2-7; D gene unclear. The germline V gene has CDR1 SEHNR and CDR2 FQNEAQ (reference sequence). This CDR3 is 13 amino acids long. With 3 bases removed from V and 6 bases from J, the gap between germline ends came to 12 bases. The CDR3 region has the DNA TGTGCCAGCAGCTTGAGTCATACGGTCGAGCAGTACTTC. The encoded protein is CASSLSHTVEQYF.

This chain connects TRBV3-1 (or the pseudogene TRBV3-2) to TRBJ2-3; D is unclear. The CDR3 covers 13 residues. The V gene lost 0 bases and the J gene lost 6 bases, with 7 bases spanning the gap. CDR1 is LGHDT and CDR2 is YNNKEL in the germline V gene (reference sequence). In DNA form, the CDR3 reads TGTGCCAGCAGCCAAGATCGGTGGGATACGCAGTATTTT. Its protein is CASSQDRWDTQYF.

The chain carries TRBV29-1 and TRBJ1-1; no reliable D call. CDR3 length: 16 amino acids. Per the germline V gene, CDR1 is SQVTM and CDR2 is ANQGSEA. Trimming removed 3 bases at V and 1 base at J, with 18 bases between. CDR3 protein: CSVDMVSGAKNTEAFF. The CDR3 DNA sequence: TGCAGCGTTGATATGGTTTCAGGTGCAAAGAACACTGAAGCTTTCTTT.

The chain carries TRBV7-9 and TRBJ2-7, with 8 nucleotides matching TRBD1. CDR3 length equals 17 residues. V was pared by 1 base and J by 2 bases, with 10 bases of the junction left unmatched. Per the germline V gene, CDR1 is SEHNR and CDR2 is FQNEAQ (reference sequence). The CDR3 is CASSLGTGFDYTYEQYF. The CDR3 DNA is TGTGCCAGCAGCTTAGGGACAGGGTTCGACTACACCTACGAGCAGTACTTC.

The gene calls are TRBV5-4 and TRBJ2-3, with 11 bases lining up with TRBD2. J gave up 2 bases and V 3 bases, and 5 bases lay outside the gene matches. Germline CDR1 SGHNT, CDR2 YYREEE (reference sequence). The CDR3 has 16 residues. The CDR3 sequence is CASSSGTSGHTDTQYF. The CDR3 DNA is TGTGCCAGCAGCTCCGGGACTAGCGGACACACAGATACGCAGTATTTT.